Listed below are T cell receptor beta chains from one sample, sequenced in a study of molecular identifiers for immune sequencing clone quantification. TCRdb itself ran the PCR reads through MiXCR, one entry per CDR3 protein. The sample lists thousands of distinct CDR3 sequences; about a third were seen once. Sequenced sample: naive CD8+ T cells from blood, with Jurkat cell RNA spiked in. All receptors come from a human donor in good health. Some libraries in this study had Jurkat cell RNA spiked in. Each CDR3 is given with its conserved first and last residue. A D gene is named only where the DNA matches it firmly. Not every row has a clone size; where given, it reads once, few, many or a size class.

>TRBV6-4|NA|few|TRBJ1-1
TGTGCCAGCAGGACTGGGGAGGGCACTGAAGCTTTCTTT
CASRTGEGTEAFF
>TRBV6-2/TRBV6-3|TRBD2|NA|TRBJ2-3
TGTGCCAGCAGTTATCTAGCGGGAGGTGGTACAGATACGCAGTATTTT
CASSYLAGGGTDTQYF
>TRBV19|TRBD1|NA|TRBJ1-1
TGTGCCAGTAGTATCGGACAGGCCTCCGAAGCTTTCTTT
CASSIGQASEAFF
>TRBV12-3/TRBV12-4|NA|NA|TRBJ2-7
TGTGCCAGCTCGACAGGAATTATCTACGAGCAGTACTTC
CASSTGIIYEQYF
>TRBV10-3|NA|NA|TRBJ2-3
TGTGCCATCAGTGAGCCCGCCGCCGGTGGAGGCACCGCAGATACGCAGTATTTT
CAISEPAAGGGTADTQYF
>TRBV14|NA|few|TRBJ2-7
TGTGCCAGCAGAAAAGAGGGGGACGAGCAGTACTTC
CASRKEGDEQYF
>TRBV28|TRBD1|NA|TRBJ2-7
TGTGCCAGCAGCTCAGACAGGGCTGACGAAGCCCGCCCCTACGAGCAGTACTTC
CASSSDRADEARPYEQYF
>TRBV6-2/TRBV6-3|NA|NA|TRBJ2-3
TGTGCCAGCAGTAAACAGATTAATACGCAGTATTTT
CASSKQINTQYF
>TRBV20-1|NA|few|TRBJ2-7
TGCAGTGCTGGCGTGGACTACGGCTACGAGCAGTACTTC
CSAGVDYGYEQYF
>TRBV27|TRBD2|NA|TRBJ2-5
TGTGCCAGCAGTTTTGGGCCTAGCGGAGGGCAAGAGACCCAGTACTTC
CASSFGPSGGQETQYF
>TRBV7-6|NA|NA|TRBJ2-1
TGTGCCAGCAGCCTCGGAAATGAGCAGTTCTTC
CASSLGNEQFF
>TRBV5-6|TRBD1|NA|TRBJ2-5
TGTGCCAGCAGCCACGGGACAGTCCAAGAGACCCAGTACTTC
CASSHGTVQETQYF
>TRBV5-6|NA|NA|TRBJ1-2
TGTGCCAGCAGCGTGGTCGCGAATAACTATGGCTACACCTTC
CASSVVANNYGYTF
>TRBV10-3|TRBD2|NA|TRBJ2-7
TGTGCCATCAGTGAGTCTTCCGGGACTAGCGGGAGGGCCGGGGAGCAGTACTTC
CAISESSGTSGRAGEQYF
>TRBV10-3|NA|NA|TRBJ2-5
TGTGCCATCGGGGAGCTGGCGGAGACCCAGTACTTC
CAIGELAETQYF
>TRBV7-8|NA|few|TRBJ2-7
TGTGCCAGCAGCGGGAGGGGGATTCGATCCTACGAGCAGTACTTC
CASSGRGIRSYEQYF
>TRBV18|TRBD1|few|TRBJ2-6
TGTGCCAGCTCTCCGGGACAGATATACTCTGGGGCCAACGTCCTGACTTTC
CASSPGQIYSGANVLTF
>TRBV12-3/TRBV12-4|NA|few|TRBJ2-3
TGTGCCAGCGGTATCGCGGGTATCGCAGATACGCAGTATTTT
CASGIAGIADTQYF
>TRBV28|TRBD2|NA|TRBJ2-1
TGTGCCAGCAGTCCAAGGACTAGCCCCAATGAGCAGTTCTTC
CASSPRTSPNEQFF
>TRBV7-2|NA|medium-sized|TRBJ2-3
TGTGCCAGCAGCTTAGATCGGGGGCAGGCAGATACGCAGTATTTT
CASSLDRGQADTQYF
>TRBV10-3|NA|NA|TRBJ2-3
TGTGCCATCAGTGAGTCGGGTGGGATCACAGATACGCAGTATTTT
CAISESGGITDTQYF
>TRBV6-5|NA|few|TRBJ2-1
TGTGCCAGCAGTCTGAATACAGGGACACATGAGCAGTTCTTC
CASSLNTGTHEQFF
>TRBV4-1|NA|few|TRBJ2-7
TGCGCCAGCAGCCAGACGACAGGCACCTACGAGCAGTACTTC
CASSQTTGTYEQYF
>TRBV7-2|TRBD2|medium-sized|TRBJ2-1
TGTGCCAGCAGCTTAGGACTAGCTCTCAATGAGCAGTTCTTC
CASSLGLALNEQFF
>TRBV12-3/TRBV12-4|NA|few|TRBJ2-3
TGTGCCAGCAGTTTATCCAGCTGGGACGGAGATACGCAGTATTTT
CASSLSSWDGDTQYF
>TRBV9|NA|NA|TRBJ1-5
TGTGCCAGCAGCGTAGCTGAGTCGAGTACTCAGCCCCAGCATTTT
CASSVAESSTQPQHF
>TRBV4-3|TRBD2|few|TRBJ2-3
TGCGCCAGCAGCCAAGACCCCCCGATAGCGGGAGGCCCAGATACGCAGTATTTT
CASSQDPPIAGGPDTQYF
>TRBV6-5|NA|few|TRBJ1-5
TGTGCCAGCAGTGCGAATAGCAATCAGCCCCAGCATTTT
CASSANSNQPQHF
>TRBV9|NA|few|TRBJ2-3
TGTGCCAGCAGCGTAGGTCCTAGGGGAGCAGCAGATACGCAGTATTTT
CASSVGPRGAADTQYF
>TRBV4-1|NA|NA|TRBJ2-1
TGCGCCAGCAGCCAAAAACCAAGCTCCATCTACAATGAGCAGTTCTTC
CASSQKPSSIYNEQFF
>TRBV19|NA|NA|TRBJ2-7
TGTGCCAGTAGAATCACGGGGCACCGAGTCTACGGGCAGTACTTC
CASRITGHRVYGQYF
>TRBV7-9|NA|NA|TRBJ1-3
TGTGCCAGCAGCTTACGAGTCTCTGGAAACACCATATATTTT
CASSLRVSGNTIYF
>TRBV7-6|TRBD2|few|TRBJ2-7
TGTGCCAGCAGCTTATCTAGGACTAGCGGCTACGAGCAGTACTTC
CASSLSRTSGYEQYF
>TRBV7-9|NA|medium-sized|TRBJ2-3
TGTGCCAGCAGCTCCCCCGGAAGGTTGACGCAGTATTTT
CASSSPGRLTQYF
>TRBV3-2|NA|NA|TRBJ2-3
TGTGCCGGGAGGACTTGGTTCTATAGCAATCAGCCCCAGTATTTT
CAGRTWFYSNQPQYF
>TRBV28|NA|NA|TRBJ1-2
TGTGCCAGCAGTTTATTTGCGTGGGGCAGGGAATATGGCTACACCTTC
CASSLFAWGREYGYTF
>TRBV2|NA|medium-sized|TRBJ1-5
TGTGCCAGCAGTGCCTGGGAACGTCCCCCACAGCCCCAGCATTTT
CASSAWERPPQPQHF
>TRBV9|NA|NA|TRBJ2-4
TGTGCCAGCAGCGTAGGTCCTAGCTTCAAAAACATTCAGTACTTC
CASSVGPSFKNIQYF
>TRBV28|NA|few|TRBJ2-2
TGTGCCAGCGGGTGGGTGATCGGGGAGCTGTTTTTT
CASGWVIGELFF
>TRBV20-1|NA|NA|TRBJ2-5
TGCAGTGCTTACCAGAAACCCGAGTCTCAAGAGACCCAGTACTTC
CSAYQKPESQETQYF
>TRBV29-1|TRBD2|medium-sized|TRBJ2-7
TGCAGCGTTTCGGGACTAGCGGGAGAGCAGTACTTC
CSVSGLAGEQYF
>TRBV4-1|TRBD2|NA|TRBJ2-3
TGCGCCAGCAGCCTCGGACTAGACGGTTTTACAGATACGCAGTATTTT
CASSLGLDGFTDTQYF
>TRBV12-3/TRBV12-4|NA|NA|TRBJ2-5
TGTGCCAGCAGTATACGGTCCTCGGAGACCCAGTACTTC
CASSIRSSETQYF
>TRBV24-1|NA|NA|TRBJ1-5
TGTGCCACCAGTGATTTATCGGGTCAGCCCCAGCATTTT
CATSDLSGQPQHF
>TRBV2|NA|NA|TRBJ2-7
TGTGCCAGCAGTGGATCCAAGGCGGACCCTAACTACGAGCAGTACTTC
CASSGSKADPNYEQYF
>TRBV28|NA|medium-sized|TRBJ2-7
TGTGCCAGCAGTTTTGGGCAGACCTACGAGCAGTACTTC
CASSFGQTYEQYF
>TRBV28|NA|few|TRBJ2-7
TGTGCCAGCACCAAGGGGTCCTACGAGCAGTACTTC
CASTKGSYEQYF
>TRBV4-1|TRBD1|NA|TRBJ2-7
TGCGCCAGCAGCCAAGGCTTCGCGGTGACAGGGGTCAACTACGAGCAGTACTTC
CASSQGFAVTGVNYEQYF